One and the same sample provided the 6 T cell receptor beta chains below, sequenced in a study of T cell responses to AZD1222 COVID-19 vaccine. Profiling relied on immunoSEQ multiplex PCR, and the TCRdb table lists in-frame clones only, not all of them. The sample has about 170,000 clones, roughly 87% seen once; the top ten hold roughly 0.98%. Sequencing used peripheral blood, obtained 28 days after the second AZD1222 dose. These receptors were taken from an adult who received the AZD1222 COVID-19 vaccine.

This rearrangement joins TRBV4-1 to TRBJ2-1, with D perhaps TRBD1 (6 bases). Germline assignment: CDR1 MGHRA and CDR2 YSYEKL. The CDR3 loop spans 13 amino acids. The V end lost 1 base, the J end lost 6 bases, and 7 bases lay between the germline ends. In DNA, the CDR3 is TGCGCCAGCAGCCAAGTACAGGGCAATGAGCAGTTCTTC. Residues: CASSQVQGNEQFF.

The chain links TRBV6-5 to TRBJ1-6, with D unclear. The CDR3 has 15 amino acids. From germline, CDR1 is MNHEY and CDR2 SVGAGI. Between the trimmed V and J ends, which lost 2 bases and 4 bases, there was a span of 9 bases. CDR3 in DNA: TGTGCCAGCAGTTACCGCGGCGGGTATAATTCACCCCTCCACTTT. Residues: CASSYRGGYNSPLHF.

The chain employs TRBV6-5 and TRBJ2-7; possibly TRBD1 or TRBD2 for D (7 bases each). Germline loops: CDR1 MNHEY, CDR2 SVGAGI. The CDR3 totals 14 residues. V was pared by 5 bases and J by 4 bases, with 15 bases between. DNA for the CDR3: TGTGCCAGCAGTACAGGGGAGGGCATGTACGAGCAGTACTTC. Protein: CASSTGEGMYEQYF.

The chain is built from TRBV5-1 and TRBJ1-2, with D possibly being TRBD1 (6 bases). V lost 0 bases to trimming and J lost 5 bases, with 23 bases between them. CDR1 and CDR2 from the germline V gene are SGHRS and YFSETQ. There are 18 residues in the CDR3. The CDR3 is CASSLARWEKGGGYGYTF. CDR3 in DNA: TGCGCCAGCAGCTTGGCCCGGTGGGAAAAGGGGGGCGGTTATGGCTACACCTTC.

This chain connects TRBV9 to TRBJ1-3; D uncertain. This CDR3 is 15 amino acids long. The V end was cut by 0 bases, the J end by 2 bases, with 9 bases between. CDR1 and CDR2 (germline): SGDLS, YYNGEE. The CDR3 coding sequence is TGTGCCAGCAGCGTAGAGGTAACCGCTGGAAACACCATATATTTT. Residues: CASSVEVTAGNTIYF. The entire variable domain, with the rest obtained from reference TRBV9 and TRBJ1-3, is as follows: DSGVTQTPKHLITATGQRVTLRCSPRSGDLSVYWYQQSLDQGLQFLIQYYNGEERAKGNILERFSAQQFPDLHSELNLSSLELGDSALYFCASSVEVTAGNTIYFGEGSWLTVV.

Worth noting for this clone: Other DNA sequences in this specimen translate into the identical CDR3. The chain links TRBV18 to TRBJ1-4; D remains unclear. Germline CDR1 is KGHSH and CDR2 is LQKENI. This CDR3 has 13 residues. Trimming took 4 bases from V and 0 from J, leaving 3 bases between them. The CDR3 DNA sequence: TGTGCCAGCTCACGTTCAACTAATGAAAAACTGTTTTTT. This sequence encodes CASSRSTNEKLFF.